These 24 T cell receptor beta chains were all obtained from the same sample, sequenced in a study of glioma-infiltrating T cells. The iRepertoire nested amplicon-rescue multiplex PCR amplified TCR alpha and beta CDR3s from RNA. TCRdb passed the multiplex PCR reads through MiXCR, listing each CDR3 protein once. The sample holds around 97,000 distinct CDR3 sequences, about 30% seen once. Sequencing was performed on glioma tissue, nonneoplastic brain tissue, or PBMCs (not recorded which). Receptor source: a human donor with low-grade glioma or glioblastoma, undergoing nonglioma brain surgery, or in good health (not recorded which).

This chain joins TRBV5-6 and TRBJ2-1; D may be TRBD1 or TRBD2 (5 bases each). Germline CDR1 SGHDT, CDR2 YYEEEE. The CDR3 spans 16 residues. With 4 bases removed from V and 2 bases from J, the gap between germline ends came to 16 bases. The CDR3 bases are TGTGCCAGCAGCGACGCCGGGGCCTCCGCCTACAATGAGCAGTTCTTC. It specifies CASSDAGASAYNEQFF.

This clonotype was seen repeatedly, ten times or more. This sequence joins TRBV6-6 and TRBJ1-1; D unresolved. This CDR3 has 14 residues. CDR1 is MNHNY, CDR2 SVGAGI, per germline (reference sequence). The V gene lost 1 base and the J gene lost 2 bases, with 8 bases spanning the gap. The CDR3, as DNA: TGTGCCAGCAGTTACTTTGATAGCAACACTGAAGCTTTCTTT. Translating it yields CASSYFDSNTEAFF.

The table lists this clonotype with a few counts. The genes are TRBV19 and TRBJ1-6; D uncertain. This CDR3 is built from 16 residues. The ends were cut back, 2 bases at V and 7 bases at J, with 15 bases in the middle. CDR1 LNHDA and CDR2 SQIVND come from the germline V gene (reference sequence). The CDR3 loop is CASSITFGQSNSPLHF. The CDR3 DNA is TGTGCCAGTAGTATAACGTTTGGGCAGTCCAATTCACCCCTCCACTTT.

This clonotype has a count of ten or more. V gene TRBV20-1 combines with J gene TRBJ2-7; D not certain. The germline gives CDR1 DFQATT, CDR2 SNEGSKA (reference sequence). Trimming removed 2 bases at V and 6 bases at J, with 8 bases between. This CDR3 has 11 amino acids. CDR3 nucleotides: TGCAGTGCTAGAAGGCCAGTCGAGCAGTACTTC. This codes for CSARRPVEQYF.

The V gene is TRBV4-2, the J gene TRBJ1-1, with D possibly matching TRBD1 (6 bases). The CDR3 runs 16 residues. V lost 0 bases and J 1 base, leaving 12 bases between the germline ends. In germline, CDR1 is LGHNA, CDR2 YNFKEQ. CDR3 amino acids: CASSQDRGGWNTEAFF. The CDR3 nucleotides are TGTGCCAGCAGCCAAGATAGAGGGGGATGGAACACTGAAGCTTTCTTT.

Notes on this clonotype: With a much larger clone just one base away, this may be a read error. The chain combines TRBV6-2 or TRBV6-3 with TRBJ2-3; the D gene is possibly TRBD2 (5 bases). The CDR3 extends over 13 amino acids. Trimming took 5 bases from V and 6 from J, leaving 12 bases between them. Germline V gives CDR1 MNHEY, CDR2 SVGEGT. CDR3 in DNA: TGTGCCAGCAGTGACGATTCGGGGGATACGCAGTATTTT. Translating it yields CASSDDSGDTQYF.

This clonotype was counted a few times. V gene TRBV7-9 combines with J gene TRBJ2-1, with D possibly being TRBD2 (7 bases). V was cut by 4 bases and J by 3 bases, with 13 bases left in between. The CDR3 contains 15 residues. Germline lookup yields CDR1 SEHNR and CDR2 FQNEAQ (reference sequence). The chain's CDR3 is CASSWVRGGYNEQFF. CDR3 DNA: TGTGCCAGCAGCTGGGTGAGGGGGGGCTACAATGAGCAGTTCTTC.

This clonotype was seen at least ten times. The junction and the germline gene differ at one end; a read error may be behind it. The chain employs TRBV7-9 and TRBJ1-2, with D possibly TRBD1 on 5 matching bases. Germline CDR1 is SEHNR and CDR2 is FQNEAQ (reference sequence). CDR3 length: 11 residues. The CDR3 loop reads CASSSIGACSF. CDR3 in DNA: TGTGCCAGCAGCTCGATAGGGGCCTGCTCCTTC.

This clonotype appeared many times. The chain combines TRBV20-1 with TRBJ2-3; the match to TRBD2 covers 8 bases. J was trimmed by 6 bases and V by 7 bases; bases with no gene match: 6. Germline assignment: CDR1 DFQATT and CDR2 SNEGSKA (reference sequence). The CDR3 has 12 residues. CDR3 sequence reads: CSVLPGGDTQYF. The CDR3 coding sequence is TGCAGTGTCCTGCCGGGGGGGGATACGCAGTATTTT.

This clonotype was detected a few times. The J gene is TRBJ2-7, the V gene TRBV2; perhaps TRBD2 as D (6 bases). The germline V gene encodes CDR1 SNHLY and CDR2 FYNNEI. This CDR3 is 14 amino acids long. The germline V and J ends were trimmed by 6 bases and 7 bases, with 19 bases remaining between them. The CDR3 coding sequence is TGTGCCAGCAGCGGGACTGAAGGGACGGGGGAGCAGTACTTC. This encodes CASSGTEGTGEQYF.

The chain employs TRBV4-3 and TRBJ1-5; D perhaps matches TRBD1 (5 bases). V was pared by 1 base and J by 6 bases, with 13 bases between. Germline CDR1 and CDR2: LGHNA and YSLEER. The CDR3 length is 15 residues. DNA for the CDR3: TGCGCCAGCAGCCAAGGGGGCCTCGGGAGTCAGCCCCAGCATTTT. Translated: CASSQGGLGSQPQHF.

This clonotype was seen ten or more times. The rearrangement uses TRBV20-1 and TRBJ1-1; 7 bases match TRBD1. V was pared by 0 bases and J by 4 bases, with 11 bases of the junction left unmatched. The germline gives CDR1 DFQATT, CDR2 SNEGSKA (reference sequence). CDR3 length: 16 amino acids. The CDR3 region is CSARDPRQGGGTEAFF. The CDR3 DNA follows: TGCAGTGCTAGAGATCCGAGACAGGGAGGGGGCACTGAAGCTTTCTTT.

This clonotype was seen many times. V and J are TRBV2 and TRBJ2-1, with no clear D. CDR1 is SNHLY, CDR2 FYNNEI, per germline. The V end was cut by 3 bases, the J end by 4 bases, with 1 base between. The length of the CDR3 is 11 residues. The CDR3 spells CASSEYNEQFF. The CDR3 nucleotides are TGTGCCAGCAGTGAGTACAATGAGCAGTTCTTC.

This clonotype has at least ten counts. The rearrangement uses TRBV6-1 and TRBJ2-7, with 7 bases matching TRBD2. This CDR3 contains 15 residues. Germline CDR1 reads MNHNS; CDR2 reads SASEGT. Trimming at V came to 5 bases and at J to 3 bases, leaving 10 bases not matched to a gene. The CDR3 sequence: CASSPAGLSLYEQYF. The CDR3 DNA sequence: TGTGCCAGCAGTCCCGCGGGACTATCTCTCTACGAGCAGTACTTC.

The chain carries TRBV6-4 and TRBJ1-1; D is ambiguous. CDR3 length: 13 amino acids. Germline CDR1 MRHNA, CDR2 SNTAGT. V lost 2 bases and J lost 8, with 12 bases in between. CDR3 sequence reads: CASSDDGRSEAFF. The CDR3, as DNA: TGTGCCAGCAGTGACGACGGACGTTCCGAAGCTTTCTTT.

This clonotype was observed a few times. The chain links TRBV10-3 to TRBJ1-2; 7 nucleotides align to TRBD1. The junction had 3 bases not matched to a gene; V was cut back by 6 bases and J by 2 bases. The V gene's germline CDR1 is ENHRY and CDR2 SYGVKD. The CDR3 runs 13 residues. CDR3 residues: CAISTQGNYGYTF. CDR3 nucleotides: TGTGCCATCAGCACACAGGGGAACTATGGCTACACCTTC.

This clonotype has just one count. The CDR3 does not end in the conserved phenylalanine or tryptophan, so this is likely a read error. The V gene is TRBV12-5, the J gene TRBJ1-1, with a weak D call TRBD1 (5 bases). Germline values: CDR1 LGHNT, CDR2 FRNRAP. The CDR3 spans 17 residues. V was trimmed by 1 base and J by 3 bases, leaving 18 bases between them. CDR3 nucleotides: TGTGCTAGTGGTTTGGACCGGGCCGGCGAGGGGTACACTGAAGCTTTCCTT. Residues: CASGLDRAGEGYTEAFL.

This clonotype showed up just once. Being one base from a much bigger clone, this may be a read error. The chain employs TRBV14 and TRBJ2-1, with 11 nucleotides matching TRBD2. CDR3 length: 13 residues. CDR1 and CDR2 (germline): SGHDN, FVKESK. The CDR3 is CGSSPRLAGEQFF. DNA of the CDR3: TGTGGCAGCAGCCCTAGACTAGCGGGGGAGCAGTTCTTC.

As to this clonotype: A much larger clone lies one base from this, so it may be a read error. CDR3 coding DNA: TGTGCCAGCAGTTACCTTGGGGGGCAGTACTTC. This encodes CASSYLGGQYF. The chain joins TRBV6-6 to TRBJ2-7; D is possibly TRBD1 or TRBD2 (5 bases each). V was trimmed by 2 bases and J by 9 bases, leaving 8 bases between them. The CDR3 has 11 residues. In germline, CDR1 is MNHNY, CDR2 SVGAGI (reference sequence).

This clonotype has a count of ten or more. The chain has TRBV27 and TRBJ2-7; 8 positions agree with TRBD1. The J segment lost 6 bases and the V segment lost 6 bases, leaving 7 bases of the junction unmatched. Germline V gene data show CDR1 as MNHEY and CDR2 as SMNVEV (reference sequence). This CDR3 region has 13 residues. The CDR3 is CASSPRTGLEQYF. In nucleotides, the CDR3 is TGTGCCAGCAGCCCTAGGACAGGGCTCGAGCAGTACTTC.

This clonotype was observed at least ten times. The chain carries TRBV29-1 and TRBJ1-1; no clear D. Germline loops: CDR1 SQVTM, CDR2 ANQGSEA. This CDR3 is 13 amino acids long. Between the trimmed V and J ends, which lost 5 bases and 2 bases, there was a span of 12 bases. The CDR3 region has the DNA TGCAGCGTTTGGGAGGGTATTAACACTGAAGCTTTCTTT. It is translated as CSVWEGINTEAFF.

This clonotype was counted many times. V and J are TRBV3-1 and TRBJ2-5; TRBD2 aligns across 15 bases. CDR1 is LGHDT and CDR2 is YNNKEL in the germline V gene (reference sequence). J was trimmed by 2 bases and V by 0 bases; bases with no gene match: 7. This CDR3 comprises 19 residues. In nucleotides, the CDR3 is TGTGCCAGCAGCCAAGATCATCAAGGACTAGCGGGGGGGCAAGAGACCCAGTACTTC. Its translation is CASSQDHQGLAGGQETQYF.

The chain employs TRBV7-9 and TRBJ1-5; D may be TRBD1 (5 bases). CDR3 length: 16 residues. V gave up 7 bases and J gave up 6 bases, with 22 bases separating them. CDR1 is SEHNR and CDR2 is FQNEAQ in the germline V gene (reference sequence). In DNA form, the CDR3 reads TGTGCCAGCACCGGAGGGGCACTGGCGGATATTCAGCCCCAGCATTTT. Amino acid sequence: CASTGGALADIQPQHF.

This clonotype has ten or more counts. The CDR3 nucleotides read TGTGCCAGCAGTCCGGGACCTCCCGGGTCACAGGGTCAGCCCCAGCATTTT. Its protein is CASSPGPPGSQGQPQHF. The J gene is TRBJ1-5, the V gene TRBV27, with D perhaps TRBD1 (6 bases). The V gene lost 5 bases and the J gene lost 6 bases, with 23 bases spanning the gap. Germline values: CDR1 MNHEY, CDR2 SMNVEV (reference sequence). This CDR3 region has 17 residues.